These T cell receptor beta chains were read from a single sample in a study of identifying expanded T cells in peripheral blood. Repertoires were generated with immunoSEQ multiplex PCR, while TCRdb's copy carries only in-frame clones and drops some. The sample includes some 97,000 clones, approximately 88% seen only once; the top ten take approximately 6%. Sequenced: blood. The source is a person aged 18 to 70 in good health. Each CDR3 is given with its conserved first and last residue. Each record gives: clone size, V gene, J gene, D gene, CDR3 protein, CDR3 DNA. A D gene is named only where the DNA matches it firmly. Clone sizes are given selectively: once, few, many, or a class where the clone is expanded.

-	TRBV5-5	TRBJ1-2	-	CASSSPGGRGTGGYTF	TGTGCCAGCAGCTCCCCCGGAGGCAGGGGAACGGGGGGCTACACCTTC
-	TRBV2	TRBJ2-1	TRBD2	CASSEELAGRSEQFF	TGTGCCAGCAGTGAAGAACTAGCGGGAAGGAGTGAGCAGTTCTTC
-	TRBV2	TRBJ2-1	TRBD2	CANIMGTSGRSSYNEQFF	TGTGCCAACATCATGGGGACTAGCGGGCGGAGCTCCTACAATGAGCAGTTCTTC
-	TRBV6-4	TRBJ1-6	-	CASSEGGTNSPLHF	TGTGCCAGCAGTGAAGGAGGGACGAATTCACCCCTCCACTTT
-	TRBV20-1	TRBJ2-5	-	CSATLSVGQYF	TGCAGTGCCACCCTCTCGGTAGGCCAGTACTTC
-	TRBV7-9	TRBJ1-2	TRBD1	CASSLGSGGQGSNYGYTF	TGTGCCAGCAGCTTAGGGTCCGGGGGACAGGGTTCTAACTATGGCTACACCTTC
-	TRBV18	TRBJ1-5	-	CASSPGRTYQPQHF	TGTGCCAGCTCACCTGGGAGGACCTATCAGCCCCAGCATTTT
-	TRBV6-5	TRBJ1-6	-	CASSYIDRFNSPLHF	TGTGCCAGCAGCTATATTGACAGATTTAATTCACCCCTCCACTTT
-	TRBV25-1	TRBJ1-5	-	CASSRSNQDQPQHF	TGTGCCAGCAGTCGTTCCAACCAGGATCAGCCCCAGCATTTT
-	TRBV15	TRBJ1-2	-	CATSTGAKDGYTF	TGTGCCACCTCGACAGGCGCGAAGGACGGCTACACCTTC
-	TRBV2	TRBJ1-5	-	CASRGTGRDDNQPQHF	TGTGCCAGCAGGGGAACTGGACGGGACGACAATCAGCCCCAGCATTTT
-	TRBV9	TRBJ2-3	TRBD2	CASSASPSGRAGDTQYF	TGTGCCAGCAGCGCTTCCCCTAGCGGGAGGGCTGGAGATACGCAGTATTTT
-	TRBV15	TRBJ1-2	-	CATSRELIGESYGYTF	TGTGCCACCAGCAGAGAGTTGATAGGGGAAAGCTATGGCTACACCTTC
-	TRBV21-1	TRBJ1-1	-	CASSKGEGHTEAFF	TGTGCCAGCAGCAAAGGTGAGGGACACACTGAAGCTTTCTTT
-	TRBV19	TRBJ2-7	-	CASSIANGGSYEQYF	TGTGCCAGTAGTATAGCCAACGGGGGTTCCTACGAGCAGTACTTC
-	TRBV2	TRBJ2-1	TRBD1	CASSPDRFYNEQFF	TGTGCGAGTAGCCCGGACAGGTTTTACAATGAGCAGTTCTTC
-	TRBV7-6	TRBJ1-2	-	CASSLDPPLTGVYGYTF	TGTGCCAGCAGCTTAGACCCCCCACTGACAGGAGTCTATGGCTACACCTTC
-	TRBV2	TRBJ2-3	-	CASSEGREGADTQYF	TGTGCCAGCAGTGAAGGCAGAGAGGGTGCAGATACGCAGTATTTT
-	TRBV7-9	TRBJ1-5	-	CASSNDRNSNQPQHF	TGTGCCAGCAGCAATGACAGAAATAGCAATCAGCCCCAGCATTTT
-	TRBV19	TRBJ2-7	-	CASSIDETYEQYF	TGTGCCAGTAGTATAGATGAAACCTACGAGCAGTACTTC
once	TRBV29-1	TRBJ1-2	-	CSVEDSSKVGYTF	TGCAGCGTTGAAGATAGTAGTAAGGTTGGCTACACCTTC
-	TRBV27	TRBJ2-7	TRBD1	CASSLFFSRTGVYYEQYF	TGTGCCAGCAGTTTATTCTTTAGCCGGACAGGGGTGTACTACGAGCAGTACTTC
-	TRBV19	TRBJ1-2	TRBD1	CASSRTGARSYGYTF	TGTGCCAGTAGCCGGACAGGGGCCCGCTCCTATGGCTACACCTTC